A few counts support the clone carrying this T cell receptor beta chain. Its antigen is undetermined. This sample was taken from a study of T cells after yellow fever vaccination. At the level of the study: Fractions of limited cellularity were prepared by means of SMART-Seq v4 Ultra Low Input. Broader study findings: A small share of clonotypes appeared in both CD4 and CD8 compartments.

This CDR3 spans 16 amino acids. Trimming removed 3 bases from V and 8 bases from J; junction bases left unmatched: 7. Germline CDR1 and CDR2: DFQATT and SNEGSKA (reference sequence). TCRdb used MiXCR to reprocess the 5' RACE reads, holding one entry per CDR3 protein. The data contain some 300,000 distinct CDR3 sequences, 7.5% to 9% of them singletons. The chain combines TRBV20-1 with TRBJ2-2; 15 nucleotides match TRBD2. Sequencing used CD4+ T cells sorted from PBMCs, obtained 5 days after the yellow fever booster vaccination. This receptor was identified in a man aged 18 to 30 who received the YFV17D yellow fever vaccine. CDR3 bases: TGCAGTGCTAGTCGAGGACTAGCGGGGGGGCCGGGGGAGCTGTTTTTT. This codes for CSASRGLAGGPGELFF.